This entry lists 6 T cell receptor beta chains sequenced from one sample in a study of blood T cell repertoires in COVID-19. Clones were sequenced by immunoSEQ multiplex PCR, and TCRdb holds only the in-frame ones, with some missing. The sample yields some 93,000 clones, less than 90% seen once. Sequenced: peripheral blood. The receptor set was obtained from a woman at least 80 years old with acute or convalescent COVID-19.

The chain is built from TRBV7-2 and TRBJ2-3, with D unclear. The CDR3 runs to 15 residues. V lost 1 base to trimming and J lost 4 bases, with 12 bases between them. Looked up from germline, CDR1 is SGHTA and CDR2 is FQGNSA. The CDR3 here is CASSLVTSQADTQYF. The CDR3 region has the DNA TGTGCCAGCAGCTTAGTCACCTCTCAGGCAGATACGCAGTATTTT.

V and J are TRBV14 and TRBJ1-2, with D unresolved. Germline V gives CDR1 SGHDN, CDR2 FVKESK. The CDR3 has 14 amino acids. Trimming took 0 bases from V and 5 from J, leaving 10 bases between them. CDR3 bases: TGTGCCAGCAGCCAAGATACCAGTTTGTATGGCTACACCTTC. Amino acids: CASSQDTSLYGYTF.

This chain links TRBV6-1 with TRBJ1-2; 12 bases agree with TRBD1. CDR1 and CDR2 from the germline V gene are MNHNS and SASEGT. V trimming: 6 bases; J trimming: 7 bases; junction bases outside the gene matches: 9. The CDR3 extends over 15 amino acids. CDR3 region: CASRTSGTGGGGYTF. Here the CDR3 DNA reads TGTGCCAGCAGGACCTCCGGGACAGGGGGCGGTGGCTACACCTTC.

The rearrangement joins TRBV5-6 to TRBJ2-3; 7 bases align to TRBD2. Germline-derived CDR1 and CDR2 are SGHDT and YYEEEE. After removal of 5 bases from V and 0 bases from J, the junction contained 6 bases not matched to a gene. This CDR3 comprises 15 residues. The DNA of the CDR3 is TGTGCCAGCAGTCCTGTGGGGGGGAGCACAGATACGCAGTATTTT. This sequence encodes CASSPVGGSTDTQYF.

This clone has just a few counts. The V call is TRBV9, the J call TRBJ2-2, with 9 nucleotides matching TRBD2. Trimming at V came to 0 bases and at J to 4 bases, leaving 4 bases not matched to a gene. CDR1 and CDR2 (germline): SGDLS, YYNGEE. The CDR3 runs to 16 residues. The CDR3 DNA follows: TGTGCCAGCAGCGTAGCAAGCGGGGGGCTCACCGGGGAGCTGTTTTTT. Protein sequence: CASSVASGGLTGELFF.

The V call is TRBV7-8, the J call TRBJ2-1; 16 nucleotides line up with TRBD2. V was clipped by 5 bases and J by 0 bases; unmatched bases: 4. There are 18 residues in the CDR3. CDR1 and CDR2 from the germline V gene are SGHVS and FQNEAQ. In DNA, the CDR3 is TGTGCCAGCAGCCGAGGGACTAGCGGGGGGGTCTCCTACAATGAGCAGTTCTTC. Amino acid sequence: CASSRGTSGGVSYNEQFF.